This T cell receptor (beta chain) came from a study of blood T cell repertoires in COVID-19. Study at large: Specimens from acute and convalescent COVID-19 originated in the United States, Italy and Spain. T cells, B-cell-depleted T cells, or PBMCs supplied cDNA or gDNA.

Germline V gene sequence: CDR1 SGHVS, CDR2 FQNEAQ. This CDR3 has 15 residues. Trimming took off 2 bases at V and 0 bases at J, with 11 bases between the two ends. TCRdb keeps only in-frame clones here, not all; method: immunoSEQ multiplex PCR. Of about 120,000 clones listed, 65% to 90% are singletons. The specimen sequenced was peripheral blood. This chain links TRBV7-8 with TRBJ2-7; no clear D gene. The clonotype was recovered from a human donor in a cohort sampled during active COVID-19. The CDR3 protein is CASSLMSKSSYEQYF. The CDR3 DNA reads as TGTGCCAGCAGCTTAATGTCTAAAAGCTCCTACGAGCAGTACTTC.